This entry lists 28 T cell receptor beta chains sequenced from one sample in a study of T cell responses to AZD1222 COVID-19 vaccine. The protocol was immunoSEQ multiplex PCR, while the TCRdb copy is restricted to in-frame clones and leaves out a portion. The data contain about 79,000 clones, around 84% of them singletons. The specimen comprised peripheral blood, sampled on day 0 of AZD1222 vaccination. These receptors all stem from an adult in good health.

This clone was seen a handful of times. The genes are TRBV28 and TRBJ2-2, with D possibly matching TRBD1 (6 bases). V shed 8 bases and J shed 2 bases, with 9 bases lying between them. This CDR3 region has 13 residues. CDR1 and CDR2 (germline): MDHEN, SYDVKM. CDR3 bases: TGTGCCAGCGGGGGCGGTAACACCGGGGAGCTGTTTTTT. This gives the protein CASGGGNTGELFF.

J is TRBJ2-1 and V is TRBV4-1; a weak D match, TRBD2 (5 bases). Germline V gene lookup returns CDR1 MGHRA and CDR2 YSYEKL. CDR3 size: 19 residues. Trimming stripped 4 bases from V and 1 base from J, with 23 bases between. The CDR3 nucleotides read TGCGCCAGCAGCCGTTTGCTACAGACTAACCAACCTTCCTACAATGAGCAGTTCTTC. Protein sequence: CASSRLLQTNQPSYNEQFF.

The chain employs TRBV15 and TRBJ2-7, with a tentative D call TRBD1 (5 bases). Between the trimmed V and J ends, which lost 3 bases and 0 bases, there was a span of 6 bases. The CDR3 is 13 amino acids. Germline lookup yields CDR1 LNHNV and CDR2 YYDKDF (reference sequence). CDR3 coding DNA: TGTGCCACCAGCAGGGACATCTCCTACGAGCAGTACTTC. Amino acids: CATSRDISYEQYF. Full variable domain (remainder filled in from reference TRBV15 and TRBJ2-7): DAMVIQNPRYQVTQFGKPVTLSCSQTLNHNVMYWYQQKSSQAPKLLFHYYDKDFNNEADTPDNFQSRRPNTSFCFLDIRSPGLGDTAMYLCATSRDISYEQYFGPGTRLTVT.

As to this clone: The same CDR3 arises from other DNA sequences in this sample as well. The V gene is TRBV19, the J gene TRBJ2-5; 11 bases are a match to TRBD2. The CDR3 loop spans 16 amino acids. In germline, CDR1 is LNHDA, CDR2 SQIVND (reference sequence). V shed 2 bases, J shed 2 bases, and the junction held 4 bases outside the gene matches. In nucleotides, the CDR3 is TGTGCCAGTAGTATAACCTCTAGCGGGGGGCAAGAGACCCAGTACTTC. It codes for CASSITSSGGQETQYF. The full variable domain, in which reference TRBV19 and TRBJ2-5 provide the parts outside the CDR3, is DGGITQSPKYLFRKEGQNVTLSCEQNLNHDAMYWYRQDPGQGLRLIYYSQIVNDFQKGDIAEGYSVSREKKESFPLTVTSAQKNPTAFYLCASSITSSGGQETQYFGPGTRLLVL.

There are a few counts of this clone. The genes are TRBV6-4 and TRBJ2-1; D may be TRBD2 (6 bases). Germline loops: CDR1 MRHNA, CDR2 SNTAGT. CDR3 length: 16 residues. The germline V and J ends were trimmed by 0 bases and 8 bases, with 17 bases remaining between them. The CDR3 region is CASSDSSRRGRHEQFF. The CDR3 DNA reads as TGTGCCAGCAGTGACTCGAGCAGGCGGGGTAGGCATGAGCAGTTCTTC.

This chain uses TRBV2 with TRBJ2-1, with D perhaps matching TRBD2 (5 bases). The germline gives CDR1 SNHLY, CDR2 FYNNEI. The CDR3 is 11 amino acids. V lost 7 bases, J lost 10 bases, and 11 bases lay in between. CDR3 sequence (DNA): TGTGCCAGCAAAGTGGAGGAGGAGCAGTTCTTC. Its translation: CASKVEEEQFF.

The chain employs TRBV7-9 and TRBJ1-6, with D maybe TRBD1 (5 bases). The CDR3 consists of 15 residues. CDR1 and CDR2 (germline): SEHNR, FQNEAQ (reference sequence). Trimming stripped 5 bases from V and 15 bases from J, with 23 bases between. The CDR3 region is CASSNPTGPRGVLHF. CDR3 in DNA: TGTGCCAGCAGCAACCCAACGGGTCCGCGGGGGGTCCTCCACTTT.

The chain combines TRBV5-6 with TRBJ1-5; D is uncertain. This CDR3 has 12 residues. In germline, CDR1 is SGHDT, CDR2 YYEEEE. V shed 5 bases and J shed 5 bases, with 8 bases lying between them. CDR3 sequence reads: CASSMGDQPQHF. The CDR3 DNA sequence: TGTGCCAGCAGTATGGGCGATCAGCCCCAGCATTTT.

The chain employs TRBV7-2 and TRBJ1-1; D call uncertain. This CDR3 has 13 amino acids. V was pared by 4 bases and J by 1 base, with 7 bases between. Germline V gene lookup returns CDR1 SGHTA and CDR2 FQGNSA. The CDR3 is CASSSQWNTEAFF. For the CDR3, the DNA is TGTGCCAGCAGCTCGCAATGGAACACTGAAGCTTTCTTT.

This rearrangement joins TRBV5-5 to TRBJ2-7; tentatively, D is TRBD1 or TRBD2 (5 bases each). This CDR3 spans 14 amino acids. The V gene lost 3 bases and the J gene lost 2 bases, with 12 bases spanning the gap. Germline CDR1 and CDR2: SGHKS and YYEKEE (reference sequence). CDR3 nucleotides: TGTGCCAGCAGCTCGGGACCCATACCCTACGAGCAGTACTTC. Its translation: CASSSGPIPYEQYF.

The chain uses TRBV4-1 and TRBJ1-4, with 9 nucleotides matching TRBD1. Germline CDR1 is MGHRA and CDR2 is YSYEKL. The CDR3 is 14 amino acids. V lost 5 bases and J lost 7; bases outside the gene matches: 5. The CDR3 nucleotides are TGCGCCAGCAGCTCACAGGGGGCGCGTGAAAAACTGTTTTTT. This translates into CASSSQGAREKLFF.

V and J are TRBV24-1 and TRBJ1-5; 8 bases line up with TRBD1. The CDR3 totals 17 residues. V lost 5 bases, J lost 0 bases, and 8 bases stayed unmatched. Germline CDR1 reads KGHDR; CDR2 reads SFDVKD. The CDR3 loop is CATSADREGYSNQPQHF. The CDR3 bases are TGTGCCACCAGTGCGGACAGGGAGGGTTATAGCAATCAGCCCCAGCATTTT.

CDR3 sequence: CASSRTADYEQYF. In nucleotides, the CDR3 is TGTGCCAGCAGCCGGACAGCGGACTACGAGCAGTACTTC. The chain couples TRBV6-5 to TRBJ2-7, with a tentative D call TRBD1 (6 bases). CDR3 length equals 13 residues. With 6 bases removed from V and 3 bases from J, the gap between germline ends came to 12 bases. Germline V lookup: CDR1 MNHEY, CDR2 SVGAGI.

This rearrangement joins TRBV19 to TRBJ1-4, with no clear D. The CDR3 extends over 14 amino acids. CDR1 is LNHDA, CDR2 SQIVND, per germline (reference sequence). Trimming removed 6 bases at V and 7 bases at J, with 15 bases between. The CDR3: CASRRTLGGEKLFF. The CDR3 DNA reads TGTGCCAGTAGACGGACTCTCGGAGGTGAAAAACTGTTTTTT.

This clone was seen only once. The chain carries TRBV2 and TRBJ2-3; 11 bases match TRBD2. The CDR3 length is 16 residues. The J segment lost 5 bases and the V segment lost 7 bases, leaving 11 bases of the junction unmatched. The germline CDR1 and CDR2 sequences are SNHLY and FYNNEI. The CDR3 loop is CASTDISGGAQDTQYF. In DNA form, the CDR3 reads TGTGCCAGCACCGACATTAGCGGGGGGGCACAAGATACGCAGTATTTT.

The J gene is TRBJ2-3, the V gene TRBV19; TRBD2 matches 10 bases. Germline V CDR1 and CDR2: LNHDA, SQIVND (reference sequence). V was pared by 4 bases and J by 4 bases, with 5 bases of the junction left unmatched. The CDR3 totals 15 residues. CDR3 loop: CASSRLAGDADTQYF. The CDR3 DNA reads TGTGCCAGTAGTAGGCTAGCGGGAGACGCAGATACGCAGTATTTT.

This clone has just one count. The chain uses TRBV5-6 and TRBJ2-1; D not certain. The V and J ends lost 1 base and 8 bases respectively, with 7 bases between them. The CDR3 runs to 12 residues. Germline-derived CDR1 and CDR2 are SGHDT and YYEEEE. The CDR3 sequence is CASSLFGYEQFF. As DNA, the CDR3 is TGTGCCAGCAGCTTGTTCGGCTATGAGCAGTTCTTC.

The genes are TRBV6-1 and TRBJ2-3; no reliable D call. Deletions cut 3 bases from V and 0 bases from J, with 10 bases between. The V gene's germline CDR1 is MNHNS and CDR2 SASEGT. The CDR3 extends over 15 amino acids. This CDR3 reads CASSEQITSTDTQYF. The CDR3, as DNA: TGTGCCAGCAGTGAGCAGATTACTAGCACAGATACGCAGTATTTT.

V and J are TRBV15 and TRBJ2-3, with D unresolved. CDR3 size: 14 residues. V was clipped by 1 base and J by 5 bases, with 10 bases between them. CDR1 LNHNV and CDR2 YYDKDF come from the germline V gene (reference sequence). The CDR3 nucleotides are TGTGCCACCAGCAGAGTGAACGGATTAGATACGCAGTATTTT. Amino acid sequence: CATSRVNGLDTQYF.

The chain uses TRBV2 and TRBJ1-2; 8 bases agree with TRBD1. The germline CDR1 and CDR2 sequences are SNHLY and FYNNEI. The CDR3 length is 16 residues. V shed 6 bases, J shed 8 bases, and the junction held 17 bases outside the gene matches. CDR3 protein: CASRDPGQGLLFGYTF. CDR3 DNA: TGTGCCAGCAGAGACCCAGGACAGGGTCTCTTATTCGGCTACACCTTC.

In DNA, the CDR3 is TGTGCCAGCAGCCGACTTTACGAGCAGTACTTC. This encodes CASSRLYEQYF. The chain recombines TRBV3-1 (or the pseudogene TRBV3-2) with TRBJ2-7; D gene ambiguous. V was trimmed by 4 bases and J by 4 bases, leaving 5 bases between them. This CDR3 region has 11 residues. CDR1 is LGHDT and CDR2 is YNNKEL in the germline V gene (reference sequence).

The chain couples TRBV10-2 to TRBJ2-5; D possibly corresponds to TRBD2 (7 bases). Germline V gene lookup returns CDR1 WSHSY and CDR2 SAAADI. V dropped 2 bases and J dropped 1 base, with 20 bases sitting between them. The CDR3 spans 18 residues. The CDR3 nucleotides read TGCGCCAGCAGTGAGGGAAAGGGAGGGGGGGCCCTCCAAGAGACCCAGTACTTC. Translated, it gives CASSEGKGGGALQETQYF.

The chain is built from TRBV19 and TRBJ2-6; D not certain. V lost 7 bases to trimming and J lost 2 bases, with 9 bases between them. This CDR3 has 14 amino acids. The germline gives CDR1 LNHDA, CDR2 SQIVND (reference sequence). Here the CDR3 DNA reads TGTGCCAGTAAGGTCAAGGCTGGGGCCAACGTCCTGACTTTC. This gives the protein CASKVKAGANVLTF.

The table lists this clone with a count of one. This chain uses TRBV5-8 with TRBJ1-2, with D possibly matching TRBD1 (6 bases). V lost 0 bases, J lost 2 bases, and 11 bases lay in between. CDR1 is SGHTS and CDR2 is YDEGEE in the germline V gene. The CDR3 runs to 15 residues. CDR3: CASSLAGGRNYGYTF. The CDR3 DNA reads TGTGCCAGCAGCTTGGCGGGGGGGCGGAACTATGGCTACACCTTC.

This chain uses TRBV27 with TRBJ2-5, with 8 nucleotides matching TRBD1. The CDR3 length is 12 residues. The ends lost 6 bases at V and 5 bases at J; junction bases unmatched: 2. The germline CDR1 and CDR2 sequences are MNHEY and SMNVEV (reference sequence). The CDR3 bases are TGTGCCAGCAGCCGGACAGGGGAGACCCAGTACTTC. As protein: CASSRTGETQYF.

V is TRBV4-1 and J is TRBJ1-4; the D gene is possibly TRBD1 (5 bases). Looked up from germline, CDR1 is MGHRA and CDR2 is YSYEKL. The CDR3 covers 15 residues. Between the trimmed V and J ends, which lost 4 bases and 5 bases, there was a span of 14 bases. In DNA, the CDR3 is TGCGCCAGCAGCCCAAAGGGGACGGAAAATGAAAAACTGTTTTTT. Amino acids: CASSPKGTENEKLFF.

The chain employs TRBV2 and TRBJ1-3; no clear D. Germline assignment: CDR1 SNHLY and CDR2 FYNNEI. The CDR3 is 13 amino acids. Trimming cost V 7 bases and J 0 bases, with 7 bases left between them. In DNA, the CDR3 is TGTGCCAGCATGCCCACCTCTGGAAACACCATATATTTT. Its translation is CASMPTSGNTIYF.

This clone showed up just a few times. The chain joins TRBV5-1 to TRBJ1-1; a weak D match, TRBD1 (5 bases). V was cut by 0 bases and J by 4 bases, with 13 bases left in between. Germline V gene lookup returns CDR1 SGHRS and CDR2 YFSETQ. The CDR3 runs to 15 residues. The CDR3 nucleotides read TGCGCCAGCAGCTTGGATTTAGGGGTTGGCACTGAAGCTTTCTTT. The encoded protein is CASSLDLGVGTEAFF.